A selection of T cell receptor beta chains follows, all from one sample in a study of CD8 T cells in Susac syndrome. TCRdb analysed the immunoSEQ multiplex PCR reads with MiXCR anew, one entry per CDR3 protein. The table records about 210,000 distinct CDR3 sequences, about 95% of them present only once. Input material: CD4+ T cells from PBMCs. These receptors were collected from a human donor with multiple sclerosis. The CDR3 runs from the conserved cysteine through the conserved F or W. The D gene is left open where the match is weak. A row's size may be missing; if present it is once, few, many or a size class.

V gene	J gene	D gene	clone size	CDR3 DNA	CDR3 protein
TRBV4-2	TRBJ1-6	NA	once	TGTGCCAGCAGATTCATCCCTCGTCCCTCCCAGGAGGCACCCCTCCACTTT	CASRFIPRPSQEAPLHF
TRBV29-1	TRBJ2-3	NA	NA	TGCAGCGTTGCTCTGGGGGCCCATGGCACAGATACGCAGTATTTT	CSVALGAHGTDTQYF
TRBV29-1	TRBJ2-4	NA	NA	TGCAGCGTTGAAGAATTCTCCAGCCTAGCCAAAAACATTCAGTACTTC	CSVEEFSSLAKNIQYF
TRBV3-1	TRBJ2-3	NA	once	TGTGCCAGCAGCCAAGGGGGGTTACTAGAAGATACGCAGTATTTT	CASSQGGLLEDTQYF
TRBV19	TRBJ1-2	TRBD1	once	TGTGCCAGTAGCACGGGACAGGGAAGTGTGAACTATGGCTACACCTTC	CASSTGQGSVNYGYTF
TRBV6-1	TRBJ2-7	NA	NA	TGTGCCAGCAAGGGGCGCCCGGAACCCTACGAGCAGTACTTC	CASKGRPEPYEQYF
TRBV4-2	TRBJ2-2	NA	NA	TGTGCCAGCAGCCAAGAGACTAGGTCCGGGGAGCTGTTTTTT	CASSQETRSGELFF
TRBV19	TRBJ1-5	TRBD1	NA	TGTGCCAGTATCCGGGCCGGGACAGGGGGAGGTCAGCCCCAGCATTTT	CASIRAGTGGGQPQHF
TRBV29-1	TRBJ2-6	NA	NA	TGCAGCCGCCGGGCCAACGTCCTGACTTTC	CSRRANVLTF
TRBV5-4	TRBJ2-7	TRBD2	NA	TGTGCCAGCAGCCCTGGGACTAGCGGGTACTCCTACGAGCAGTACTTC	CASSPGTSGYSYEQYF
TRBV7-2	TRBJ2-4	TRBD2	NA	TGTGCCAGCAGCAGCGCGGGAGACATTCAGTACTTC	CASSSAGDIQYF
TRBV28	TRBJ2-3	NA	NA	TGTGCCAGCAGTCCCCGCAGGGCGGACCATACCAGCACAGATACGCAGTATTTT	CASSPRRADHTSTDTQYF
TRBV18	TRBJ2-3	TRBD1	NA	TGTGCCAGCTCACCAGCAGGGGGAGAGAACACAGATACGCAGTATTTT	CASSPAGGENTDTQYF
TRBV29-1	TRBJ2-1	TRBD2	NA	TGCAGCGTTGTGTGGTTGCTAGCGGATAAGAGCTCCTACAATGAGCAGTTCTTC	CSVVWLLADKSSYNEQFF
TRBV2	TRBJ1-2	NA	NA	TGTGCCAGCAGCGCAACTGACGGATATGGCTACACCTTC	CASSATDGYGYTF
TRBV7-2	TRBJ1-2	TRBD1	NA	TGTGCCAGCAGCCACTACGACAGGGTAGATGGCTACACCTTC	CASSHYDRVDGYTF
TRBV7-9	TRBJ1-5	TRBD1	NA	TGTGCCAGCAGCTCACATTCGGGACAGGTCGTGGATTTT	CASSSHSGQVVDF
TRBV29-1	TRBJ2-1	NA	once	TGCAGCGTTCACACCTCCGCGGGACAGCTTCACAATGAGCAGTTCTTC	CSVHTSAGQLHNEQFF
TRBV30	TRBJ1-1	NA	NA	TGTGCCTGGAGTGGGTCGGAGAATGAAGCTTTCTTT	CAWSGSENEAFF
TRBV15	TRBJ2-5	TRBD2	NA	TGTGCCACCAGCAGAGTGGCGGGAGTTGGGGAGACCCAGTACTTC	CATSRVAGVGETQYF
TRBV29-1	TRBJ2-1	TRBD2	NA	TGCAGCGTTGAATCTAGCGGGTACAATGAGCAGTTCTTC	CSVESSGYNEQFF
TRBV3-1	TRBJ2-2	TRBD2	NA	TGTGCCAGCAGCCCACGGGGCGGGGGGGACCACACCGGGGAGCTGTTTTTT	CASSPRGGGDHTGELFF
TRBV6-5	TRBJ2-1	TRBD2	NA	TGTGCCAGCAGTTACTCTAGCGGGGGAGCCTACAATGAGCAGTTCTTC	CASSYSSGGAYNEQFF
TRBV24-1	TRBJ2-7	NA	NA	TGTGCCACCAGTGATTTCCGAAGGGCCCTCTACGAGCAGTACTTC	CATSDFRRALYEQYF
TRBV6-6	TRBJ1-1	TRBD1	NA	TGTGCCAGCCAACAGGGGGCAGAGACTGAAGCTTTCTTT	CASQQGAETEAFF
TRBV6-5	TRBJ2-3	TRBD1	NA	TGTGCCAGCAGGCCTACAGGGGCTCTAGATACGCAGTATTTT	CASRPTGALDTQYF
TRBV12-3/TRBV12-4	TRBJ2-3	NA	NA	TGTGCCAGCCGCTCGATAGGGGATACGCAGTATTTT	CASRSIGDTQYF
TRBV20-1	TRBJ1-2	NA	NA	TGCAGTGCTAGTGTACAGGGTCGACAATCGTTCTCGTATGGCTACACCTTC	CSASVQGRQSFSYGYTF
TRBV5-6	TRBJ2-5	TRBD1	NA	TGTGCCAGCAGCCCTTACTGCAGGGGGCAGGGAGAGACCCAGTACTTC	CASSPYCRGQGETQYF
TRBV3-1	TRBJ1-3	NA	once	TGTGCCAGCAGCCTCTCCAGAGCATTCTCTGGAAACACCATATATTTT	CASSLSRAFSGNTIYF
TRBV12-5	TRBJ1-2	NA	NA	TGTGCTAGTGGACCCTCCTATGGCTACACCTTC	CASGPSYGYTF
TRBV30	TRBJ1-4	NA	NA	TGTGCCTGGAGTAAACCCACGGGGTTTGAAAAACTGTTTTTT	CAWSKPTGFEKLFF